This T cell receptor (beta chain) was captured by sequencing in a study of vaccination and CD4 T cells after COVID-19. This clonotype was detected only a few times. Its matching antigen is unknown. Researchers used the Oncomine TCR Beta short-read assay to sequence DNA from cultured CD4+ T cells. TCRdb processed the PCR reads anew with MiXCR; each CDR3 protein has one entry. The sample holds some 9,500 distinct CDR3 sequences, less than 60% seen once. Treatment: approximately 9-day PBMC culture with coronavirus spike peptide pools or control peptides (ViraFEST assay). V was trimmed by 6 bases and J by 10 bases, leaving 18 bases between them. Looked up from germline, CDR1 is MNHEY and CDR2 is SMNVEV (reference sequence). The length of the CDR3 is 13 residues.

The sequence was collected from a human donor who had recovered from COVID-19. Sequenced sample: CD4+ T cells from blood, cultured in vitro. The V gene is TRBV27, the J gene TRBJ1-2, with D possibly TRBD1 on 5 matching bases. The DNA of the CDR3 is TGTGCCAGCAGCTTCGGGTCGGGGGGGTACTACACCTTC. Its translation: CASSFGSGGYYTF.